The 10 T cell receptor beta chains below all came from one sample that was sequenced in a study of blood T cell repertoires in COVID-19. Sequenced by immunoSEQ multiplex PCR; TCRdb stores in-frame clones only, minus some. The sample lists over 300,000 clones, roughly 87% occurring once. Sequencing was done on a sample of PBMCs or T cells enriched from blood (not recorded which). These receptors came from a woman in her thirties who had recovered from COVID-19.

This sequence joins TRBV7-3 and TRBJ1-2; D call uncertain. Germline lookup yields CDR1 SGHTA and CDR2 FQGTGA. CDR3 length: 18 amino acids. The V and J ends lost 5 bases and 1 base respectively, with 23 bases between them. In DNA, the CDR3 is TGTGCCAGCAGCACCCCACACGGGGATCCAACTCGTAACTATGGCTACACCTTC. Protein sequence: CASSTPHGDPTRNYGYTF.

The V call is TRBV7-8, the J call TRBJ2-3; the match to TRBD1 covers 8 bases. This CDR3 is built from 15 residues. Per germline, CDR1 SGHVS and CDR2 FQNEAQ. V trimming: 6 bases; J trimming: 2 bases; junction bases outside the gene matches: 7. CDR3 nucleotide sequence: TGTGCCAGCAGACAGTCAGGGGGCAACACAGATACGCAGTATTTT. It is translated as CASRQSGGNTDTQYF.

The chain has TRBV6-5 and TRBJ2-2, with 7 bases that match TRBD1. Germline V gives CDR1 MNHEY, CDR2 SVGAGI. The CDR3 sequence is 14 residues long. Germline trimming cut 6 bases from V and 7 bases from J; bases unmatched to any gene: 8. The CDR3 coding sequence is TGTGCCAGCAGGGTACTGACAGGGATCGGGGAGCTGTTTTTT. Amino acids: CASRVLTGIGELFF.

V and J are TRBV6-5 and TRBJ1-4; D may be TRBD1 (5 bases). Trimming took off 5 bases at V and 8 bases at J, with 12 bases between the two ends. The CDR3 has 13 amino acids. CDR1 is MNHEY, CDR2 SVGAGI, per germline. The CDR3 loop reads CASSLWRGEKLFF. The CDR3 DNA sequence: TGTGCCAGCAGTCTCTGGCGGGGGGAAAAACTGTTTTTT.

This rearrangement joins TRBV19 to TRBJ1-5; D remains ambiguous. Germline loops: CDR1 LNHDA, CDR2 SQIVND (reference sequence). The V gene lost 6 bases and the J gene lost 3 bases, with 12 bases spanning the gap. This CDR3 spans 14 amino acids. The chain's CDR3 is CASRHRNNNQPQHF. In nucleotides, the CDR3 is TGTGCCAGTAGGCACAGAAACAACAATCAGCCCCAGCATTTT.

The rearrangement links TRBV10-3 to TRBJ2-2; the match to TRBD1 covers 9 bases. The CDR3 sequence is 15 residues long. Germline V gene data show CDR1 as ENHRY and CDR2 as SYGVKD. The V gene end was trimmed by 7 bases and the J gene end by 1 base; junction bases not matched to a gene: 4. The CDR3: CAITSDRGNTGELFF. CDR3 DNA sequence: TGTGCCATCACCTCGGACAGGGGGAACACCGGGGAGCTGTTTTTT.

The chain couples TRBV14 to TRBJ1-4; no clear D gene. Trimming cost V 0 bases and J 8 bases, with 16 bases left between them. Germline lookup yields CDR1 SGHDN and CDR2 FVKESK. The CDR3 sequence is 16 residues long. CDR3 loop: CASSQDGTPVLEKLFF. CDR3 nucleotide sequence: TGTGCCAGCAGCCAAGACGGTACTCCGGTATTGGAAAAACTGTTTTTT.

This clone was recorded once. Different DNA sequences within this sample yield the same CDR3. The chain couples TRBV30 to TRBJ1-1, with a tentative D call TRBD1 (5 bases). The germline CDR1 and CDR2 sequences are GTSNPN and SVGIG (reference sequence). The ends were cut back, 2 bases at V and 2 bases at J, with 9 bases in the middle. The CDR3 has 13 amino acids. The CDR3 DNA follows: TGTGCCTGGAGTCCAACAGGAAACACTGAAGCTTTCTTT. This gives the protein CAWSPTGNTEAFF. The full variable domain, in which reference TRBV30 and TRBJ1-1 provide the parts outside the CDR3, is SQTIHQWPATLVQPVGSPLSLECTVEGTSNPNLYWYRQAAGRGLQLLFYSVGIGQISSEVPQNLSASRPQDRQFILSSKKLLLSDSGFYLCAWSPTGNTEAFFGQGTRLTVV.

The gene calls are TRBV6-5 and TRBJ1-4; D might be TRBD1 (6 bases). The V and J ends lost 8 bases and 2 bases respectively, with 12 bases between them. Germline CDR1 and CDR2: MNHEY and SVGAGI. The CDR3 contains 14 residues. The CDR3 region has the DNA TGTGCCAGCTTCAGGGGTCAGACTAATGAAAAACTGTTTTTT. Encoded protein: CASFRGQTNEKLFF.

The rearrangement joins TRBV7-8 to TRBJ2-5; no firm D call. Looked up from germline, CDR1 is SGHVS and CDR2 is FQNEAQ. CDR3 length equals 12 residues. The V end was cut by 1 base, the J end by 5 bases, with 5 bases between. CDR3 region: CASSLVIETQYF. The CDR3 coding sequence is TGTGCCAGCAGCTTAGTAATCGAGACCCAGTACTTC.